The entry that follows covers one T cell receptor (beta chain) sequence. Its antigen is currently not known. No base quality information exists; no much larger clone differs at one position. High-throughput TCR beta sequencing profiled peripheral blood CD8+ and CD4+ T cells from healthy donors, Susac syndrome patients and multiple sclerosis patients. Treatment-naive patients with stable or active relapsing-remitting disease fulfilling revised McDonald criteria were used as multiple sclerosis controls. Bulk CD8+ and CD4+ T cells were purified by magnetic negative isolation, whereas CD8+ TEMRA cells were enriched by FACS. Blood was drawn into EDTA tubes, processed within 24 hours, and PBMCs were isolated by density gradient centrifugation. PBMCs destined for TCR sequencing were cryopreserved in liquid nitrogen and later thawed in a 37 °C water bath. Purity of sorted or isolated CD4+, CD8+ and CD8+ TEMRA cells was at least 90%.

The source of the sample is a study of CD8 T cells in Susac syndrome (dated by TCRdb to about 2019). General notes on the study: Whether CD8+ T cell activation and differentiation in Susac syndrome was antigen driven was tested using repertoire sequencing. The study compared CD8+ T cell repertoire clonality among 12 healthy donors, 14 Susac syndrome patients and some 16 multiple sclerosis patients.

General conclusions and limits of the study: The TCR sequencing and HLA analysis was acknowledged to have included a relatively small number of individuals.

The junction carries 17 bases between V and J, which are trimmed by 2 bases and 3 bases respectively. CDR1 and CDR2, per the germline V gene (reference sequence), are MNHEY and SMNVEV. Spanning cysteine to phenylalanine, the CDR3 consists of 16 amino acids. CDR3 DNA only is kept here, 48 bases in frame from base 1. RNA was extracted using the RNeasy kit, and roughly 0.45 to 1 microgram was reverse transcribed with random hexamers. TCR beta CDR3 regions were amplified with the immunoSEQ multiplex PCR assay covering 54 Vbeta and 13 Jbeta segments. Bias from PCR amplification was corrected by using a synthetic template baseline for primer optimization and for computational correction. Processing in the source paper ran as follows. Reads were assigned to V, D and J genes according to IMGT and analyzed in immunoSEQ Analyzer, with only productive sequences retained. To calculate clonality, Shannon entropy was normalized by log2 of the number of productive unique sequences and then subtracted from one. For each patient and control, public and private clones were evaluated among the 100 most prevalent clones. Clones were defined as Susac-specific if absent from the healthy and MS cohorts, from under 1,200 published viral clones and from other ImmuneACCESS disease sequences. The public reads were run again by TCRdb, first through fastp at Q25 and then through MiXCR, and only productive beta chains were kept. Merged by CDR3 protein, the rows form single entries marked with the most common genes and DNA. TCRdb's processing, not the authors' own work, is the source of the V and J calls. Counted in this sample were some 450,000 distinct CDR3 sequences; more than 80% of them appeared once. The ten largest clones capture roughly 0.11% of the sample.

Sample: CD8+ T cells from PBMCs. Recombination connected TRBV27 to TRBJ2-7; perhaps TRBD2 is the D gene, with 7 bases matching. The sequence was obtained from a human donor with multiple sclerosis. The bases read TGTGCCAGCAGTTTAGTGGGGGGGCCTTCCCTCTACGAGCAGTACTTC. It encodes CASSLVGGPSLYEQYF.